This is a list of T cell receptor beta chains from one sample in a study of identical twins. TCRdb redid the calling of the 5' RACE reads with MiXCR, one entry per CDR3 protein. The sample holds under 500,000 distinct CDR3 sequences; about 13% are singletons and the top ten take approximately 0.98%. The same data also went into a second study, on yellow fever vaccine responses in identical twins.

Sequenced: CD4+ T cells sorted from blood. These receptors were collected from a woman aged 18-29 years in good health. Both conserved end residues are part of each CDR3. Fields, in order: CDR3 protein, V gene.

CDR3aa: CASSQEWGGSADTQYF; v_gene: TRBV4-2
CDR3aa: CASRRTGASYNEQFF; v_gene: TRBV13
CDR3aa: CSAPGRQLEENEQFF; v_gene: TRBV20-1
CDR3aa: CSATELAGGLYNEQFF; v_gene: TRBV29-1
CDR3aa: CASSPRPSSYEQYF; v_gene: TRBV6-1
CDR3aa: CASSPSWTGISTDTQYF; v_gene: TRBV4-2
CDR3aa: CASTQYNEQFF; v_gene: TRBV12-3/TRBV12-4
CDR3aa: CASSLAILAGRLREQFF; v_gene: TRBV5-1
CDR3aa: CASSLASPGGYEQYF; v_gene: TRBV7-2
CDR3aa: CASSFREANYGYTF; v_gene: TRBV12-3/TRBV12-4
CDR3aa: CAISPGQGVHEQYF; v_gene: TRBV10-3
CDR3aa: CASSPSGGFATQYF; v_gene: TRBV28
CDR3aa: CASSPLGSGTGHTDTQYF; v_gene: TRBV18
CDR3aa: CSGRGGGRNEQFF; v_gene: TRBV29-1
CDR3aa: CASRGLAGTGELFF; v_gene: TRBV12-3/TRBV12-4
CDR3aa: CASSEYGNVFF; v_gene: TRBV25-1
CDR3aa: CSARDARGMQTQYF; v_gene: TRBV20-1
CDR3aa: CASSWGLAGGPTGGELFF; v_gene: TRBV5-1
CDR3aa: CASSESAGNDNEQFF; v_gene: TRBV4-2
CDR3aa: CASSVDWGETQYF; v_gene: TRBV6-1
CDR3aa: CASSPTSGGASYNEQFF; v_gene: TRBV7-8
CDR3aa: CASSQQPNEKLFF; v_gene: TRBV3-1
CDR3aa: CSVEATGSDEQYF; v_gene: TRBV29-1
CDR3aa: CASSIPGQGGETQYF; v_gene: TRBV12-3/TRBV12-4
CDR3aa: CSVGAGTNYGYTF; v_gene: TRBV29-1
CDR3aa: CASSGGSHLYNEQFF; v_gene: TRBV9
CDR3aa: CASSWVMRELSNNEQFF; v_gene: TRBV5-5
CDR3aa: CASGSGLAGGRNEQFF; v_gene: TRBV4-3
CDR3aa: CSAGRDRTVALHF; v_gene: TRBV20-1
CDR3aa: CSEINTETGIETQYF; v_gene: TRBV29-1
CDR3aa: CSVEVGAHEQYF; v_gene: TRBV29-1
CDR3aa: CASLSFAGGADGYTF; v_gene: TRBV27
CDR3aa: CSASPRIDNEQFF; v_gene: TRBV20-1
CDR3aa: CASSWRGMNTEAFF; v_gene: TRBV28
CDR3aa: CSAEGQPRGTDTQYF; v_gene: TRBV20-1
CDR3aa: CSAKGQASYGYTF; v_gene: TRBV20-1
CDR3aa: CASSLVYPGELFF; v_gene: TRBV7-2
CDR3aa: CASSGLGEQFF; v_gene: TRBV13
CDR3aa: CAWGTGHNYGYTF; v_gene: TRBV30
CDR3aa: CASSVSPNYNEQFF; v_gene: TRBV7-7
CDR3aa: CASSYGTSGGQETQYF; v_gene: TRBV9
CDR3aa: CASSHLDRGYEQYF; v_gene: TRBV5-1
CDR3aa: CAISPGRDNQPQHF; v_gene: TRBV10-3
CDR3aa: CASSQKEGVRETQYF; v_gene: TRBV3-1
CDR3aa: CASSLTLPGGPGNEQFF; v_gene: TRBV6-1
CDR3aa: CASSLFLRGTGNTIYF; v_gene: TRBV5-1
CDR3aa: CASSSSSRVYEQYF; v_gene: TRBV7-2